The 27 T cell receptor beta chains in this list originate from one sample, sequenced in a study of persistence of HIV-infected CD4 T cells. The libraries were made with immunoSEQ version 4 in survey mode. Libraries were prepared by immunoSEQ multiplex PCR; TCRdb keeps only in-frame clonotypes and omits some of them. This table has tens of thousands of clones, about 85% appearing once. Nonspecific anti-CD3/anti-CD28 bead stimulation represents the broad CD4+ T cell repertoire. CD4+ T cells upregulating both CD40 ligand and CD69 were sorted as responding cells. Their target antigens are unknown. This material consisted of CD4+ T cells sorted from PBMCs after 18-hour stimulation, taken from a patient who received antiretroviral therapy. The receptors were sampled from an adult woman with HIV who was CMV-seropositive.

The rearrangement joins TRBV24-1 to TRBJ2-1; D not resolved. The germline gives CDR1 KGHDR, CDR2 SFDVKD. V shed 8 bases and J shed 15 bases, with 13 bases lying between them. The CDR3 extends over 10 amino acids. Here the CDR3 reads CATIDGFTFF. The CDR3 region has the DNA TGTGCCACCATTGACGGTTTCACGTTCTTC.

This clone appeared a single time. The chain joins TRBV10-3 to TRBJ1-3; D possibly corresponds to TRBD1 (5 bases). This CDR3 is built from 19 residues. With 0 bases removed from V and 1 base from J, the gap between germline ends came to 19 bases. Germline assignment: CDR1 ENHRY and CDR2 SYGVKD. This CDR3 is CAISESQAGGFPSGNTIYF. CDR3 sequence (DNA): TGTGCCATCAGTGAGTCACAGGCTGGAGGCTTTCCGTCTGGAAACACCATATATTTT.

The DNA for the CDR3 is TGCGCCAGCAGCTTGCTATCTCTGGGAGATACGCAGTATTTT. Protein product: CASSLLSLGDTQYF. V is TRBV5-1 and J is TRBJ2-3, with D unresolved. The V and J ends lost 1 base and 5 bases respectively, with 11 bases between them. Germline CDR1 and CDR2: SGHRS and YFSETQ. CDR3 length: 14 residues.

The genes are TRBV2 and TRBJ2-1, with D possibly matching TRBD2 (6 bases). Per the germline V gene, CDR1 is SNHLY and CDR2 is FYNNEI. Trimming took 8 bases from V and 6 from J, leaving 14 bases between them. CDR3 length: 13 amino acids. The CDR3 reads CASRAGPSNEQFF. As DNA, the CDR3 is TGTGCCAGCCGGGCGGGGCCTAGCAATGAGCAGTTCTTC.

The CDR3 DNA sequence: TGTGCCAGCAGTGTACAGGAGTCCTCCTACAATGAGCAGTTCTTC. As protein: CASSVQESSYNEQFF. This chain joins TRBV6-4 and TRBJ2-1, with D possibly matching TRBD1 (5 bases). Germline V gene sequence: CDR1 MRHNA, CDR2 SNTAGT. The CDR3 loop spans 15 amino acids. V was shortened by 4 bases and J by 0 bases, with 10 bases between the two germline ends.

The rearrangement links TRBV27 to TRBJ2-7, with TRBD1 identical over 7 bases. Germline CDR1 reads MNHEY; CDR2 reads SMNVEV (reference sequence). The V gene end was trimmed by 5 bases and the J gene end by 3 bases; junction bases not matched to a gene: 13. The CDR3 extends over 16 amino acids. CDR3 in DNA: TGTGCCAGCAGTCCCCCTCCCGGACAGGCGGACTACGAGCAGTACTTC. Protein product: CASSPPPGQADYEQYF.

This chain uses TRBV6-2 or TRBV6-3 with TRBJ1-2, with 7 bases identical to TRBD1. The CDR3 extends over 15 amino acids. Looked up from germline, CDR1 is MNHEY and CDR2 is SVGEGT. Trimming cost V 0 bases and J 4 bases; bases outside gene matches: 5. The CDR3 reads CASSYSRDRSYGYTF. The DNA of the CDR3 is TGTGCCAGCAGTTACTCGAGGGACAGATCCTATGGCTACACCTTC.

The chain links TRBV5-1 to TRBJ2-3; the match to TRBD2 covers 12 bases. CDR3 length: 17 amino acids. J gave up 1 base and V 2 bases, and 5 bases lay outside the gene matches. CDR1 is SGHRS, CDR2 YFSETQ, per germline. CDR3 sequence reads: CASSFLLAGGRTDTQYF. CDR3 bases: TGCGCCAGCAGCTTCCTTCTAGCGGGGGGGCGCACAGATACGCAGTATTTT.

Notes on this clone: One junction end does not reproduce the germline sequence, and a read error may be involved. CDR3 residues: CASSAQAGGPTDTQYF. DNA of the CDR3: TGTGCTAGCAGCGCCCAAGCGGGGGGGCCCACAGATACGCAGTATTTT. This sequence joins TRBV7-7 and TRBJ2-3; 10 nucleotides align to TRBD2. Germline V gene data show CDR1 as SSHAT and CDR2 as FNYEAQ (reference sequence). This CDR3 has 16 residues.

The chain employs TRBV14 and TRBJ1-1; tentative D call: TRBD1 (5 bases). Trimming pared 0 bases from V and 3 bases from J, leaving 20 bases between. The CDR3 sequence is 18 residues long. Germline V lookup: CDR1 SGHDN, CDR2 FVKESK. The CDR3 DNA sequence: TGTGCCAGCAGCCAAGATAGGGGAAGCTCGAAATGGGACACTGAAGCTTTCTTT. This sequence encodes CASSQDRGSSKWDTEAFF.

The chain joins TRBV7-3 to TRBJ2-7; 8 positions match TRBD2. V lost 5 bases to trimming and J lost 2 bases; unmatched junction nucleotides: 8. In germline, CDR1 is SGHTA, CDR2 FQGTGA. This CDR3 comprises 15 residues. CDR3: CASSRSGGATYEQYF. For the CDR3, the DNA is TGTGCCAGCAGCCGAAGCGGGGGAGCAACCTACGAGCAGTACTTC.

The chain combines TRBV2 with TRBJ2-7; the D is unclear. Trimming took off 0 bases at V and 6 bases at J, with 9 bases between the two ends. Germline V lookup: CDR1 SNHLY, CDR2 FYNNEI. The CDR3 runs 13 residues. CDR3 bases: TGTGCCAGCAGTGAAGCGACGACTCGCGAGCAGTACTTC. Translating gives CASSEATTREQYF.

The V and J genes are TRBV9 and TRBJ2-2; D remains ambiguous. V gave up 0 bases and J gave up 7 bases, with 7 bases separating them. CDR3 length equals 13 residues. In germline, CDR1 is SGDLS, CDR2 YYNGEE. The CDR3 here is CASSVDGVGELFF. CDR3 bases: TGTGCCAGCAGCGTAGACGGCGTCGGGGAGCTGTTTTTT.

The chain employs TRBV7-8 and TRBJ1-4; D is ambiguous. Germline lookup yields CDR1 SGHVS and CDR2 FQNEAQ. The ends were cut back, 5 bases at V and 5 bases at J, with 15 bases in the middle. This CDR3 contains 15 residues. This CDR3 is CASSANANTNEKLFF. The CDR3 region has the DNA TGTGCCAGCAGCGCCAACGCCAATACCAATGAAAAACTGTTTTTT.

The chain couples TRBV7-6 to TRBJ2-2; D is undetermined. The CDR3 is 12 amino acids. V was pared by 5 bases and J by 7 bases, with 8 bases between. Germline V gene data show CDR1 as SGHVS and CDR2 as FNYEAQ. The CDR3 DNA reads as TGTGCCAGCAGCCGTCCCGGCGGGGAGCTGTTTTTT. It encodes CASSRPGGELFF.

This rearrangement joins TRBV4-2 to TRBJ2-1; TRBD1 or TRBD2 may be the D gene (6 bases each). The CDR3 extends over 17 amino acids. Germline CDR1 reads LGHNA; CDR2 reads YNFKEQ. V lost 1 base and J 8 bases, leaving 21 bases between the germline ends. CDR3 coding DNA: TGTGCCAGCAGCCAAGGGTCTATGGACGGGGGCGGCGATGAGCAGTTCTTC. Residues: CASSQGSMDGGGDEQFF.

The sample holds one count of this clone. The rearrangement joins TRBV24-1 to TRBJ2-2; 12 nucleotides match TRBD1. This CDR3 spans 16 amino acids. Germline CDR1 is KGHDR and CDR2 is SFDVKD. The J segment lost 5 bases and the V segment lost 4 bases, leaving 4 bases of the junction unmatched. The DNA of the CDR3 is TGTGCCACCAGTGAGCGGGACAGGGGGCGGACCGGGGAGCTGTTTTTT. Translation gives CATSERDRGRTGELFF.

The table lists this clone with a count of one. This sequence joins TRBV7-3 and TRBJ2-1, with D perhaps given as TRBD1 or TRBD2 (5 bases each). This CDR3 has 16 amino acids. V gave up 5 bases and J gave up 0 bases, with 14 bases separating them. Germline CDR1 SGHTA, CDR2 FQGTGA. The CDR3 DNA is TGTGCCAGCAGCCTCCGAGGGACGAGCTCCTACAATGAGCAGTTCTTC. Its translation: CASSLRGTSSYNEQFF. Full variable domain (remainder filled in from reference TRBV7-3 and TRBJ2-1): GAGVSQTPSNKVTEKGKYVELRCDPISGHTALYWYRQSLGQGPEFLIYFQGTGAADDSGLPNDRFFAVRPEGSVSTLKIQRTERGDSAVYLCASSLRGTSSYNEQFFGPGTRLTVL.

The rearrangement joins TRBV7-9 to TRBJ2-5; a possible D gene is TRBD2 (5 bases). This CDR3 spans 13 amino acids. Germline V lookup: CDR1 SEHNR, CDR2 FQNEAQ (reference sequence). Trimming removed 6 bases at V and 5 bases at J, with 13 bases between. CDR3 loop: CASRDGISETQYF. DNA of the CDR3: TGTGCCAGCAGAGACGGGATTAGCGAGACCCAGTACTTC.

V gene TRBV6-5 combines with J gene TRBJ2-2, with 9 positions matching TRBD1. The V and J ends lost 7 bases and 4 bases, in that order; junction bases with no gene match: 7. The CDR3 runs 15 residues. Germline loops: CDR1 MNHEY, CDR2 SVGAGI. The chain's CDR3 is CASTTDRGATGELFF. The CDR3 region has the DNA TGTGCCAGCACCACAGACAGGGGGGCCACCGGGGAGCTGTTTTTT.

This clone showed up just a few times. The V call is TRBV4-1, the J call TRBJ1-5; D is unclear. V lost 0 bases and J 3 bases, leaving 12 bases between the germline ends. Germline values: CDR1 MGHRA, CDR2 YSYEKL. The CDR3 spans 16 residues. CDR3 in amino acids: CASSQDPGNDNQPQHF. CDR3 coding DNA: TGCGCCAGCAGCCAAGATCCGGGGAATGACAATCAGCCCCAGCATTTT.

V usage is TRBV19 and J usage is TRBJ2-2, with D possibly TRBD1 on 6 matching bases. CDR3 length: 16 residues. CDR1 and CDR2 from the germline V gene are LNHDA and SQIVND (reference sequence). V was pared by 3 bases and J by 6 bases, with 17 bases between. The CDR3 region is CASSMYPGTNAGELFF. The CDR3 DNA is TGTGCCAGTAGTATGTACCCCGGGACAAATGCCGGGGAGCTGTTTTTT.

The chain couples TRBV5-1 to TRBJ2-1; TRBD2 matches at 9 bases. The CDR3 has 15 residues. Germline lookup yields CDR1 SGHRS and CDR2 YFSETQ. J lost 0 bases, V lost 4 bases, and 2 bases had no gene match. CDR3 sequence reads: CASSRGGDSYNEQFF. DNA of the CDR3: TGCGCCAGCAGCCGCGGGGGGGACTCCTACAATGAGCAGTTCTTC.

V and J are TRBV30 and TRBJ2-1; D is uncertain. Germline-derived CDR1 and CDR2 are GTSNPN and SVGIG (reference sequence). The CDR3 has 16 residues. V shed 3 bases and J shed 0 bases, with 15 bases lying between them. The CDR3 sequence is CAWRPKTVFSYNEQFF. Here the CDR3 DNA reads TGTGCCTGGAGGCCCAAAACGGTCTTCTCCTACAATGAGCAGTTCTTC.

The V and J genes are TRBV29-1 and TRBJ1-2, with D possibly matching TRBD1 (6 bases). V dropped 5 bases and J dropped 8 bases, with 15 bases sitting between them. CDR3 size: 12 residues. Germline lookup yields CDR1 SQVTM and CDR2 ANQGSEA. The CDR3, as DNA: TGCAGCGTTCGACAGGATCTGGGCGGCTACACCTTC. Translation gives CSVRQDLGGYTF.

The genes are TRBV4-2 and TRBJ2-2; the D call may be TRBD1 or TRBD2 (5 bases each). The CDR3 consists of 15 residues. The germline V and J ends were trimmed by 0 bases and 5 bases, with 10 bases remaining between them. CDR1 is LGHNA and CDR2 is YNFKEQ in the germline V gene. The CDR3 bases are TGTGCCAGCAGCCAAGACTTGGGGGAGACCGGGGAGCTGTTTTTT. Protein sequence: CASSQDLGETGELFF.

This chain uses TRBV19 with TRBJ2-7, with 8 bases identical to TRBD1. Germline V gene sequence: CDR1 LNHDA, CDR2 SQIVND (reference sequence). CDR3 length: 15 residues. The V gene end was trimmed by 5 bases and the J gene end by 7 bases; junction bases not matched to a gene: 13. The CDR3 region is CASSRPGQVLGEQYV. CDR3 bases: TGTGCCAGTAGTCGACCGGGACAGGTTTTGGGAGAGCAGTACGTC.